The sequence of this T cell receptor beta chain was determined in a study of Tregs in tolerant kidney transplant recipients. About this clone: Its antigen is still unknown.

Produced via immunoSEQ multiplex PCR; TCRdb's table is partial and in-frame only. The sample has more than 25,000 clones, 82% seen once. Germline V CDR1 and CDR2: SGHTA, FQGNSA. Deletions cut 1 base from V and 2 bases from J, with 6 bases between. The CDR3 is 13 residues long. This receptor was taken from a human donor in good health. The rearrangement links TRBV7-2 to TRBJ2-7, with D unresolved. Specimen: Tregs from blood cultured with allogeneic cells. Here the CDR3 reads CASSLGSPYEQYF. In nucleotides, the CDR3 is TGTGCCAGCAGCTTAGGGTCTCCCTACGAGCAGTACTTC.